This T cell receptor beta chain was profiled in a study of CD8 T cells in Susac syndrome. This CDR3 contains 14 residues. V trimming: 6 bases; J trimming: 4 bases; junction bases outside the gene matches: 6. Germline-derived CDR1 and CDR2 are MNHNY and SVGAGI (reference sequence). It was with random hexamers that roughly 0.45 to 1 ug RNA was reverse transcribed. MiXCR, run by TCRdb on the immunoSEQ multiplex PCR reads, gives a single entry per CDR3 protein. The sample lists over 100,000 distinct CDR3 sequences; roughly 95% were seen once. Negative isolation yielded the CD8+ and CD4+ T cells, while FACS enriched the TEMRA cells.

The chain joins TRBV6-6 to TRBJ1-1; TRBD1 matches 9 bases. The sequence was obtained from a human donor in good health. Sequenced input: CD4+ T cells from PBMCs. The CDR3 DNA reads as TGTGCCAGCAGGGACAGGGGAGGGATCACTGAAGCTTTCTTT. Protein: CASRDRGGITEAFF.